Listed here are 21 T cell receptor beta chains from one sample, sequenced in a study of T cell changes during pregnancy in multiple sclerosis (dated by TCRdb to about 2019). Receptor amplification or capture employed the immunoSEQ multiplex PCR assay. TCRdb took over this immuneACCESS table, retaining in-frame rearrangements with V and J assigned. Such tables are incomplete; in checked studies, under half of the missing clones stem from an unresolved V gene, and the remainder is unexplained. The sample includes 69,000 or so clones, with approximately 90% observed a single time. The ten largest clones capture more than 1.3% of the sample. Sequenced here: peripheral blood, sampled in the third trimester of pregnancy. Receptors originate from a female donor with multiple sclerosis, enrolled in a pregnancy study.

CDR3 sequence: CASSLTGGGGEKLFF. The CDR3 DNA follows: TGTGCCAGCAGCTTAACGGGAGGAGGGGGTGAAAAACTGTTTTTT. J is TRBJ1-4 and V is TRBV7-9; D possibly corresponds to TRBD1 (6 bases). V shed 2 bases and J shed 7 bases, with 14 bases lying between them. From germline, CDR1 is SEHNR and CDR2 FQNEAQ (reference sequence). The CDR3 contains 15 residues.

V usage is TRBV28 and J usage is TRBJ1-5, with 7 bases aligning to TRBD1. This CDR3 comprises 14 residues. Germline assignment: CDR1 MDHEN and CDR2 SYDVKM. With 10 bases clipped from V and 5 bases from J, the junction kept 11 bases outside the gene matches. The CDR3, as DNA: TGTGCCACTAAGGGGGCGCTTTGGTATCAGCCCCAGCATTTT. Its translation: CATKGALWYQPQHF.

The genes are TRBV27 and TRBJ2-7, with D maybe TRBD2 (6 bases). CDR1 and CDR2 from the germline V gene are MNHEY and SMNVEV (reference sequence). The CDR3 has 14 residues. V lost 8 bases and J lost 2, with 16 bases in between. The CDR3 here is CASRRDFLPYEQYF. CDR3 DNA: TGTGCCAGCCGCCGGGACTTCCTACCCTACGAGCAGTACTTC.

The CDR3 sequence is CASSLDYGTDTQYF. The CDR3 nucleotides are TGTGCCAGCAGCTTAGACTATGGCACAGATACGCAGTATTTT. The chain employs TRBV7-2 and TRBJ2-3; D unresolved. V lost 1 base and J lost 1, with 6 bases in between. Per the germline V gene, CDR1 is SGHTA and CDR2 is FQGNSA. The CDR3 is 14 amino acids.

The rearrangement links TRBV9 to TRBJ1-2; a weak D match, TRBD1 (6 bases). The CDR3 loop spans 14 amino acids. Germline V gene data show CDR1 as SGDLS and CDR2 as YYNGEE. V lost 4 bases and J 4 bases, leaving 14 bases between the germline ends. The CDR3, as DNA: TGTGCCAGCAGCCACCTCGGACAGCCCTATGGCTACACCTTC. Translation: CASSHLGQPYGYTF.

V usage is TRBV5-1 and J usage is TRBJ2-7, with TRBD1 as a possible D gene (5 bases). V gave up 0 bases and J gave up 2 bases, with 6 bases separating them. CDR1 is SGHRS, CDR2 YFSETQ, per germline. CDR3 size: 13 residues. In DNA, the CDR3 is TGCGCCAGCAGCTTGGACAGGACCTACGAGCAGTACTTC. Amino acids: CASSLDRTYEQYF.

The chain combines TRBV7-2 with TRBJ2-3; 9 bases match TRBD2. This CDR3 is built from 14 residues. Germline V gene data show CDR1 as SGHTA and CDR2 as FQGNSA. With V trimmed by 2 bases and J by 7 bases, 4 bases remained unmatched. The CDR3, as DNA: TGTGCCAGCAGCTTATCAGCGGGGGGAAATACGCAGTATTTT. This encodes CASSLSAGGNTQYF. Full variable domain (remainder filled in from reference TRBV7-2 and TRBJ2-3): GAGVSQSPSNKVTEKGKDVELRCDPISGHTALYWYRQSLGQGLEFLIYFQGNSAPDKSGLPSDRFSAERTGGSVSTLTIQRTQQEDSAVYLCASSLSAGGNTQYFGPGTRLTVL.

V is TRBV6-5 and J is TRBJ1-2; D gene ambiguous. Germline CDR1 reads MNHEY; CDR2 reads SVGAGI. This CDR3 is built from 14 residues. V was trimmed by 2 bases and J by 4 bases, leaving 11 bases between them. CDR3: CASSYASGGYGYTF. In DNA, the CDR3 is TGTGCCAGCAGTTACGCTTCCGGAGGCTATGGCTACACCTTC.

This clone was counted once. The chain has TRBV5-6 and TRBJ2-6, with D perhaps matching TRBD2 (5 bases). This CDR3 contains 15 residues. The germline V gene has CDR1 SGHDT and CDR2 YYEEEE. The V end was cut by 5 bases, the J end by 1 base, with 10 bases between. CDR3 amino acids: CASSSRRSGANVLTF. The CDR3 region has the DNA TGTGCCAGCAGTTCTCGGAGGTCTGGGGCCAACGTCCTGACTTTC.

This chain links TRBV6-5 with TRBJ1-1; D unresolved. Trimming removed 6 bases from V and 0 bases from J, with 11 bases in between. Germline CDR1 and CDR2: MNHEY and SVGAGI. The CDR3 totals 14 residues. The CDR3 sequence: CASRTTAMNTEAFF. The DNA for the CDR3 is TGTGCCAGCAGAACGACTGCCATGAACACTGAAGCTTTCTTT.

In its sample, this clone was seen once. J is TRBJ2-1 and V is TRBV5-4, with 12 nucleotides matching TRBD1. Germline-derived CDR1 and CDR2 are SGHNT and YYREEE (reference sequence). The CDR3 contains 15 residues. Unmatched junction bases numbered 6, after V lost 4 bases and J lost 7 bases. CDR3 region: CASSPGTGGWNEQFF. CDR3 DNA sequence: TGTGCCAGCAGCCCCGGGACAGGGGGCTGGAATGAGCAGTTCTTC.

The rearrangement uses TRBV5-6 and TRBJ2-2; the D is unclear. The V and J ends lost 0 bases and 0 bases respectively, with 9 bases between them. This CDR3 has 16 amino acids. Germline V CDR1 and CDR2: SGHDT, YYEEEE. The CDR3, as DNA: TGTGCCAGCAGCTTGGGCATGAGCGCGAACACCGGGGAGCTGTTTTTT. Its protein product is CASSLGMSANTGELFF. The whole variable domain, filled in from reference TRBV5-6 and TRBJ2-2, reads DAGVTQSPTHLIKTRGQQVTLRCSPKSGHDTVSWYQQALGQGPQFIFQYYEEEERQRGNFPDRFSGHQFPNYSSELNVNALLLGDSALYLCASSLGMSANTGELFFGEGSRLTVL.

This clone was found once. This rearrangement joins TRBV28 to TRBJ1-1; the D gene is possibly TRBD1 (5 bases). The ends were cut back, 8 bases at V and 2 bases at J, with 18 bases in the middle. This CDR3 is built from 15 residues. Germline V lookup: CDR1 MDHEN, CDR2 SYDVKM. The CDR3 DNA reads TGTGCCAGCGGGGTCACGGGGGGAGGAAACACTGAAGCTTTCTTT. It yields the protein CASGVTGGGNTEAFF.

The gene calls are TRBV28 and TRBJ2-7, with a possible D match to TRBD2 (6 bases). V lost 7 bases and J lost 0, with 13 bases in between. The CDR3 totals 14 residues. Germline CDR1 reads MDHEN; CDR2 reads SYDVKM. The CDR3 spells CASTGWGVSYEQYF. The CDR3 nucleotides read TGTGCCAGCACTGGGTGGGGGGTCTCCTACGAGCAGTACTTC. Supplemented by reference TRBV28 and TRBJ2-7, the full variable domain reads DVKVTQSSRYLVKRTGEKVFLECVQDMDHENMFWYRQDPGLGLRLIYFSYDVKMKEKGDIPEGYSVSREKKERFSLILESASTNQTSMYLCASTGWGVSYEQYFGPGTRLTVT.

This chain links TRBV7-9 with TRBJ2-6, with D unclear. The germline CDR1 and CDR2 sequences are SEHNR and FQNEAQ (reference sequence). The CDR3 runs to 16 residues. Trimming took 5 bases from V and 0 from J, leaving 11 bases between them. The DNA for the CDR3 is TGTGCCAGCAGCCTTCACCGACACTCTGGGGCCAACGTCCTGACTTTC. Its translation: CASSLHRHSGANVLTF.

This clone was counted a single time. The CDR3 DNA sequence: TGCGCCAGCAGCATGAAGACAGGGTCAGGCTACACCTTC. Its translation is CASSMKTGSGYTF. V is TRBV5-1 and J is TRBJ1-2; 7 nucleotides line up with TRBD1. CDR1 SGHRS and CDR2 YFSETQ come from the germline V gene. Trimming at V came to 4 bases and at J to 8 bases, leaving 8 bases not matched to a gene. The CDR3 extends over 13 amino acids.

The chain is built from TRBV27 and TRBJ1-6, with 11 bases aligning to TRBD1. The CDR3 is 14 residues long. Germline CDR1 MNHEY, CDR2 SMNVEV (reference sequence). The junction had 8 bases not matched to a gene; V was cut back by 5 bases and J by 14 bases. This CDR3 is CASSPGTGGFTLHF. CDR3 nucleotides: TGTGCCAGCAGTCCCGGGACAGGGGGTTTCACCCTCCACTTT.

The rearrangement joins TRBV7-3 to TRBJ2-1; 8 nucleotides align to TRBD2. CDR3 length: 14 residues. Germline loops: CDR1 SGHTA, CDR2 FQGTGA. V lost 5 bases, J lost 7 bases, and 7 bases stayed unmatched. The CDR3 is CASSRLAPGNEQFF. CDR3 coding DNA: TGTGCCAGCAGCCGACTAGCGCCGGGTAATGAGCAGTTCTTC. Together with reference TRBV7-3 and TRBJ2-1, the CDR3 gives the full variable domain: GAGVSQTPSNKVTEKGKYVELRCDPISGHTALYWYRQSLGQGPEFLIYFQGTGAADDSGLPNDRFFAVRPEGSVSTLKIQRTERGDSAVYLCASSRLAPGNEQFFGPGTRLTVL.

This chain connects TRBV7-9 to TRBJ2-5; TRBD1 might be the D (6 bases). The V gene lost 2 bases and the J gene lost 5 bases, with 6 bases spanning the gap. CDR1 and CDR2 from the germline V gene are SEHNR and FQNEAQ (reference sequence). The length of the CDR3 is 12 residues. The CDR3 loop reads CASSLQGETQYF. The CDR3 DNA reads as TGTGCCAGCAGCTTACAGGGGGAGACCCAGTACTTC.

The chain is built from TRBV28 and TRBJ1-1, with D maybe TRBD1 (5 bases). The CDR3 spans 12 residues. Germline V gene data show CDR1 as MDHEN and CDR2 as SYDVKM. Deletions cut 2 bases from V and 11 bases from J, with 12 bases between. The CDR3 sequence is CASSLMGGEAFF. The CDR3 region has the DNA TGTGCCAGCAGTTTAATGGGGGGGGAGGCTTTCTTT.

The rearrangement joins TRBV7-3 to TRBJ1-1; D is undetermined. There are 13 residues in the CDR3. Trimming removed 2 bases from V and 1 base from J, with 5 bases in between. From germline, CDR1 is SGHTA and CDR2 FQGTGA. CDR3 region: CASSLPGNTEAFF. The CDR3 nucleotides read TGTGCCAGCAGCTTACCAGGGAACACTGAAGCTTTCTTT.